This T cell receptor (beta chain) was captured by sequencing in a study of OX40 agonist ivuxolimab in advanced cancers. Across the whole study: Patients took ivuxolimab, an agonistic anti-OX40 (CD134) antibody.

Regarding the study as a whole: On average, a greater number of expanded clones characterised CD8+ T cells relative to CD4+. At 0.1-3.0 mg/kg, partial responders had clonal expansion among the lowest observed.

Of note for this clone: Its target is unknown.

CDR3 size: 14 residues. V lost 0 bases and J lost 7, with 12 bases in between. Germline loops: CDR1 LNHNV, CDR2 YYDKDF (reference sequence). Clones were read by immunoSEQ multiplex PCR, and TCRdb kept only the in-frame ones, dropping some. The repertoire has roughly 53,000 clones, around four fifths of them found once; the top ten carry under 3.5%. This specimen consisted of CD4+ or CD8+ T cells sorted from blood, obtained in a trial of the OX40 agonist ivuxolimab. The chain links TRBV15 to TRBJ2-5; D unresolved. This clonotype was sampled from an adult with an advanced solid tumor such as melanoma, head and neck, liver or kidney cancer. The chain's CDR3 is CATSRDTVSVTQYF. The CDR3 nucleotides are TGTGCCACCAGCAGAGATACTGTTTCGGTGACCCAGTACTTC.